This T cell receptor (beta chain) stems from a study of blood T cell repertoires in COVID-19. Study-level information: The origin of the acute and convalescent COVID-19 samples was the United States, Italy and Spain. In each case, the material was cDNA or gDNA derived from T cells, B-cell-depleted T cells, or PBMCs.

Only in-frame clones appear in the TCRdb table, and some are missing; sequencing was by immunoSEQ multiplex PCR. Altogether more than 250,000 clones are present, nearly 90% being singletons, with the ten largest covering approximately 5.2%. Everyone who took part was about 18 to 90 years old, and they came from about 25 US areas. Material for sequencing was PBMCs or T cells enriched from blood (not recorded which). The receptor comes from a young woman who had recovered from COVID-19.

CDR3 loop: CASSRTGGRTEAFF. The CDR3 DNA reads TGCGCCAGCAGCCGGACAGGGGGCAGGACTGAAGCTTTCTTT. This chain uses TRBV5-1 with TRBJ1-1; the match to TRBD1 covers 11 bases. CDR1 is SGHRS, CDR2 YFSETQ, per germline. The CDR3 has 14 amino acids. Trimming took 4 bases from V and 5 from J; bases not matched to a gene: 4.